What follows are 14 T cell receptor beta chains derived from one specimen sequenced in a study of T cell repertoires in cytomegalovirus infection. TCRdb independently ran MiXCR on the reads; one entry per CDR3 protein. Here the sample spans 310,000 or so distinct CDR3 sequences, 17% being singletons. Specimen: PBMCs. The receptors stem from a human donor in good health (CMV status not recorded). Some clones in this sample may be carry-over from other donors' samples.

V and J are TRBV29-1 and TRBJ1-2; possibly TRBD1 for D (5 bases). The V end lost 3 bases, the J end lost 2 bases, and 10 bases lay between the germline ends. CDR1 SQVTM and CDR2 ANQGSEA come from the germline V gene. The CDR3 covers 13 residues. Here the CDR3 reads CSVDSEGNYGYTF. CDR3 in DNA: TGCAGCGTTGATAGTGAGGGGAACTATGGCTACACCTTC.

This clonotype came up many times. The gene calls are TRBV7-8 and TRBJ1-2; TRBD1 matches 7 bases. V was pared by 5 bases and J by 4 bases, with 19 bases of the junction left unmatched. This CDR3 has 18 residues. In germline, CDR1 is SGHVS, CDR2 FQNEAQ. CDR3 in amino acids: CASSPHGPGGDAIYGYTF. For the CDR3, the DNA is TGTGCCAGCAGCCCACACGGGCCAGGGGGGGATGCGATCTATGGCTACACCTTC.

The CDR3 region has the DNA TGTGCCAGCAGCTCGTGGACAGACCATATGGGGGAGACCCAGTACTTC. It yields the protein CASSSWTDHMGETQYF. V is TRBV5-4 and J is TRBJ2-5; tentatively, D is TRBD1 (6 bases). Germline CDR1 is SGHNT and CDR2 is YYREEE (reference sequence). The CDR3 is 16 amino acids. V shed 3 bases and J shed 5 bases, with 20 bases lying between them.

V gene TRBV19 combines with J gene TRBJ2-2; D is perhaps TRBD2 (6 bases). Trimming pared 4 bases from V and 4 bases from J, leaving 13 bases between. The germline CDR1 and CDR2 sequences are LNHDA and SQIVND (reference sequence). The CDR3 runs 15 residues. CDR3 nucleotides: TGTGCCAGTAGTACCGGGACTCTAATCACCGGGGAGCTGTTTTTT. Translated, it gives CASSTGTLITGELFF.

This clonotype has a count of ten or more. The chain uses TRBV7-2 and TRBJ2-1, with 14 bases fitting TRBD2. This CDR3 is built from 18 residues. The germline CDR1 and CDR2 sequences are SGHTA and FQGNSA. After removal of 2 bases from V and 7 bases from J, the junction contained 10 bases not matched to a gene. Written as DNA, the CDR3 is TGTGCCAGCAGCTTAACCTCGCCGGGACTAGCGGGGGTTAATGAGCAGTTCTTC. It codes for CASSLTSPGLAGVNEQFF.

This clonotype came up a few times. The chain has TRBV10-3 and TRBJ1-2; 10 positions match TRBD1. Germline assignment: CDR1 ENHRY and CDR2 SYGVKD. CDR3 length: 13 residues. Trimming cost V 6 bases and J 6 bases; bases outside gene matches: 4. The CDR3 spells CAIRGQGVDGYTF. The DNA for the CDR3 is TGTGCCATCAGAGGACAGGGGGTCGATGGCTACACCTTC.

This sequence joins TRBV6-2 or TRBV6-3 and TRBJ2-1, with 7 bases that match TRBD1. This CDR3 comprises 14 residues. Trimming at V came to 3 bases and at J to 2 bases, leaving 1 base not matched to a gene. The germline V gene has CDR1 MNHEY and CDR2 SVGEGT. Written as DNA, the CDR3 is TGTGCCAGCAGTTATAGGGGGCCCTACAATGAGCAGTTCTTC. Residues: CASSYRGPYNEQFF.

V usage is TRBV12-3 or TRBV12-4 and J usage is TRBJ1-5, with TRBD1 identical over 12 bases. The CDR3 runs to 17 residues. V trimming: 5 bases; J trimming: 7 bases; junction bases outside the gene matches: 12. The CDR3 protein is CASSPGTGGTTSQPQHF. The CDR3 DNA follows: TGTGCCAGCAGTCCCGGGACAGGGGGCACCACGTCCCAGCCCCAGCATTTT.

This clonotype has more than one count but fewer than ten. This chain connects TRBV12-3 or TRBV12-4 to TRBJ1-2; D not certain. The CDR3 runs 14 residues. V was cut by 4 bases and J by 8 bases, with 17 bases left in between. CDR3 nucleotides: TGTGCCAGCAGTTCGGGCGGGCCTCCTAGGGGCTACACCTTC. Encoded protein: CASSSGGPPRGYTF.

This clonotype has a handful of counts. The chain recombines TRBV9 with TRBJ2-1; D might be TRBD1 (6 bases). The length of the CDR3 is 17 residues. V was trimmed by 3 bases and J by 8 bases, leaving 24 bases between them. Germline values: CDR1 SGDLS, CDR2 YYNGEE. Here the CDR3 DNA reads TGTGCCAGCAGCGACAGCCGGGACACACAAGCCCTCGATGAGCAGTTCTTC. It is translated as CASSDSRDTQALDEQFF.

This chain joins TRBV19 and TRBJ1-6; D not certain. The V and J ends lost 3 bases and 10 bases respectively, with 7 bases between them. From germline, CDR1 is LNHDA and CDR2 SQIVND (reference sequence). CDR3 length equals 12 residues. CDR3: CASSIVGSPLHF. In DNA, the CDR3 is TGTGCCAGTAGTATTGTGGGATCACCCCTCCACTTT.

The chain joins TRBV20-1 to TRBJ1-6, with unresolved D. This CDR3 comprises 15 residues. V was clipped by 4 bases and J by 8 bases, with 18 bases between them. Germline V gene data show CDR1 as DFQATT and CDR2 as SNEGSKA (reference sequence). This CDR3 reads CSATGRWARDSPLHF. In DNA form, the CDR3 reads TGCAGTGCTACAGGCCGGTGGGCGCGAGATTCACCCCTCCACTTT.

This clonotype was counted at least ten times. V is TRBV11-2 and J is TRBJ2-7, with 7 bases matching TRBD2. The germline gives CDR1 SGHAT, CDR2 FQNNGV. The CDR3 length is 15 residues. Losses at the gene ends were 6 bases for V and 0 bases for J; bases not matched to a gene: 8. The chain's CDR3 is CASSPPGGLSYEQYF. For the CDR3, the DNA is TGTGCCAGCAGTCCCCCGGGGGGTCTCTCCTACGAGCAGTACTTC.

This clonotype was observed a single time. The chain couples TRBV15 to TRBJ2-5; TRBD1 or TRBD2 may be the D gene (5 bases each). V lost 8 bases and J 4 bases, leaving 11 bases between the germline ends. CDR1 is LNHNV, CDR2 YYDKDF, per germline (reference sequence). The CDR3 length is 12 residues. The CDR3 DNA reads TGTGCCACCTGGGACCCGAGAGAGACCCAGTACTTC. Protein: CATWDPRETQYF.